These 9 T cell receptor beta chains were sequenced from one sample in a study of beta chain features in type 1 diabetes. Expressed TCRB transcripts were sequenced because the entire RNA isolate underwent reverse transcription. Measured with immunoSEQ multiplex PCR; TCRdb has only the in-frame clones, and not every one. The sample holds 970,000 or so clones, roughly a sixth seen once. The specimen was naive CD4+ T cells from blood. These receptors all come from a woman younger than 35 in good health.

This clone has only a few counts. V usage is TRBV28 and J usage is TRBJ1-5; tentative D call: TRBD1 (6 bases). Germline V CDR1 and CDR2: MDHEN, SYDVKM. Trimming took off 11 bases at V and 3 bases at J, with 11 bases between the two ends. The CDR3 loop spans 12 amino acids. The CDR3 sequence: CAGAGANQPQHF. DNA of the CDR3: TGTGCCGGTGCAGGGGCCAATCAGCCCCAGCATTTT.

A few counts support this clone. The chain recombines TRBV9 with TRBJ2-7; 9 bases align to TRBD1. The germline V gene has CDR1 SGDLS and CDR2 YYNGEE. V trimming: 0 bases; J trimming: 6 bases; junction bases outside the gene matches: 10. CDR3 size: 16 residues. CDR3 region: CASSVGGQGLLREQYF. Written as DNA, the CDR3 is TGTGCCAGCAGCGTAGGAGGACAGGGGCTTTTGCGCGAGCAGTACTTC. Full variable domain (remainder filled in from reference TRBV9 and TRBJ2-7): DSGVTQTPKHLITATGQRVTLRCSPRSGDLSVYWYQQSLDQGLQFLIQYYNGEERAKGNILERFSAQQFPDLHSELNLSSLELGDSALYFCASSVGGQGLLREQYFGPGTRLTVT.

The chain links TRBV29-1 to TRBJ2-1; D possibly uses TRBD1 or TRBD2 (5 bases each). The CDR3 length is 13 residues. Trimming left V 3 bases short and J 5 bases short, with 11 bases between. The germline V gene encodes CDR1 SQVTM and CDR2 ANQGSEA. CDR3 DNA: TGCAGCGTTGACGGGGCGCGTCACAATGAGCAGTTCTTC. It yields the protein CSVDGARHNEQFF.

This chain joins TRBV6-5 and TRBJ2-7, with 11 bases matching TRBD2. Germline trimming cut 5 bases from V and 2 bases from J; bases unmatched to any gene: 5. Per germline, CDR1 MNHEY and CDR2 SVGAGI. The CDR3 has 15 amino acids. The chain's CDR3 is CASSKTSGTTYEQYF. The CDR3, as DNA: TGTGCCAGCAGTAAGACTAGCGGGACGACCTACGAGCAGTACTTC.

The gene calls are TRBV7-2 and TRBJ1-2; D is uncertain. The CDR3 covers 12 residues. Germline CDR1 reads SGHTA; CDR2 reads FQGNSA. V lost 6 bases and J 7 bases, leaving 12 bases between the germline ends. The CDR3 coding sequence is TGTGCCAGCAGGTTTCCCCCCGGTGGCTACACCTTC. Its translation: CASRFPPGGYTF.

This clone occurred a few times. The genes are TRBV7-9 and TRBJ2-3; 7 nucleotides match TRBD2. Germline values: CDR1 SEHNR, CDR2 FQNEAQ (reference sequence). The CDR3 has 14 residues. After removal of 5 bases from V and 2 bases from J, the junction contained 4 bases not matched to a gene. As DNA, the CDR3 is TGTGCCAGCAGCGCTAGCGGAATCACAGATACGCAGTATTTT. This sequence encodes CASSASGITDTQYF.

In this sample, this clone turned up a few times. The CDR3 DNA is TGTGCCAGCAGTGAAACAGACACCCACGAGCAGTACTTC. Residues: CASSETDTHEQYF. The V and J genes are TRBV25-1 and TRBJ2-7; D is ambiguous. The ends were cut back, 2 bases at V and 5 bases at J, with 10 bases in the middle. Germline-derived CDR1 and CDR2 are MGHDK and SYGVNS. The CDR3 loop spans 13 amino acids.

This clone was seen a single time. CDR3 sequence (DNA): TGTGCCAGCAGCGTCCGACTAGCCCAGACCACAGATACGCAGTATTTT. Translated, it gives CASSVRLAQTTDTQYF. The chain recombines TRBV9 with TRBJ2-3, with TRBD2 identical over 7 bases. The CDR3 has 16 amino acids. Germline CDR1 and CDR2: SGDLS and YYNGEE. The junction had 8 bases not matched to a gene; V was cut back by 2 bases and J by 2 bases.

The CDR3 is CACSGSSYEQYF. The CDR3 DNA follows: TGTGCTTGTAGCGGGAGCTCCTACGAGCAGTACTTC. This chain joins TRBV28 and TRBJ2-7; the match to TRBD2 covers 9 bases. The CDR3 length is 12 residues. The germline V gene has CDR1 MDHEN and CDR2 SYDVKM.